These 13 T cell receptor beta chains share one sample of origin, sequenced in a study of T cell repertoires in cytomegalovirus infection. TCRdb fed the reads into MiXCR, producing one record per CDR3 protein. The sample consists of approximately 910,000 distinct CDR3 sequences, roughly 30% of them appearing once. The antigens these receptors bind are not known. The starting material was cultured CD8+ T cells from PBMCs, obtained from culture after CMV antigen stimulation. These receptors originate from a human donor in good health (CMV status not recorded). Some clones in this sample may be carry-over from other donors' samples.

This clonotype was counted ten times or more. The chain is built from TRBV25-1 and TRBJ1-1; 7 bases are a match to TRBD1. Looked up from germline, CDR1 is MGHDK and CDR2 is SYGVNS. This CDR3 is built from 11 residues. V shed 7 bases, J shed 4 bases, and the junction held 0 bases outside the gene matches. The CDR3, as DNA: TGTGCCAGCAACAGGGGCACTGAAGCTTTCTTT. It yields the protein CASNRGTEAFF.

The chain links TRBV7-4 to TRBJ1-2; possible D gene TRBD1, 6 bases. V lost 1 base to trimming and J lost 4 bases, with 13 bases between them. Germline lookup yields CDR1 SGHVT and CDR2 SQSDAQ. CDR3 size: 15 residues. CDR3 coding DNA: TGTGCCAGCAGCTTAGAATTCGACAGGAGCTATGGCTACACCTTC. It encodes CASSLEFDRSYGYTF. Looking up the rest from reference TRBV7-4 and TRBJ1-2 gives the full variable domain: GAGVSQSPRYKVAKRGRDVALRCDSISGHVTLYWYRQTLGQGSEVLTYSQSDAQRDKSGRPSGRFSAERPERSVSTLKIQRTEQGDSAVYLCASSLEFDRSYGYTFGSGTRLTVV.

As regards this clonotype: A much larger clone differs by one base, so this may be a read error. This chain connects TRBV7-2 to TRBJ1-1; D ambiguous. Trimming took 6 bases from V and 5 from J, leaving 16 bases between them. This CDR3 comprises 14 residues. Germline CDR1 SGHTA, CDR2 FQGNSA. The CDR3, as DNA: TGTGCCAGCAGACCAACAATAGGGTTGACTGAAGCTTTCTTT. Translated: CASRPTIGLTEAFF.

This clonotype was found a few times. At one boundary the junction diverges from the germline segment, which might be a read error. The CDR3 coding sequence is TGTGCCAGCAGTTATGGGGGGCGTCCCCTTTTC. Protein: CASSYGGRPLF. The rearrangement joins TRBV12-3 or TRBV12-4 to TRBJ2-6; D possibly uses TRBD1 or TRBD2 (6 bases each). The CDR3 covers 11 residues.

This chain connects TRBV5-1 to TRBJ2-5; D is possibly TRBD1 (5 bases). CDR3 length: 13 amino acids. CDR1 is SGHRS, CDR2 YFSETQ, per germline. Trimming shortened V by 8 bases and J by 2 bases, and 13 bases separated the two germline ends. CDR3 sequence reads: CASQDSNQETQYF. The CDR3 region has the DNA TGCGCCAGTCAAGACAGTAATCAAGAGACCCAGTACTTC.

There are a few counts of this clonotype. The DNA for the CDR3 is TGCGCCAGCAGCCAACGTAGCGGGGGGAGCACAGATACGCAGTATTTT. The encoded protein is CASSQRSGGSTDTQYF. The rearrangement links TRBV4-1 to TRBJ2-3, with 10 bases fitting TRBD2. The CDR3 consists of 16 residues. The germline V gene encodes CDR1 MGHRA and CDR2 YSYEKL. V was clipped by 2 bases and J by 0 bases; unmatched bases: 2.

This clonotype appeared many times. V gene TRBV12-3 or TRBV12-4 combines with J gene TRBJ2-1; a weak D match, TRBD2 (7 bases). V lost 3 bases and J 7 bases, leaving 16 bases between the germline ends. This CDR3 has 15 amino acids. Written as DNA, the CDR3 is TGTGCCAGCAGTTTGGTGGGGGGGCGACGGAATGAGCAGTTCTTC. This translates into CASSLVGGRRNEQFF.

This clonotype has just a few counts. This CDR3 is CASSQVTGYNYGYTF. The CDR3, as DNA: TGCGCCAGCAGCCAAGTTACAGGTTATAACTATGGCTACACCTTC. The chain is built from TRBV4-3 and TRBJ1-2; possible D gene TRBD1, 5 bases. Germline assignment: CDR1 LGHNA and CDR2 YSLEER. The CDR3 runs to 15 residues. Trimming took off 1 base at V and 1 base at J, with 10 bases between the two ends.

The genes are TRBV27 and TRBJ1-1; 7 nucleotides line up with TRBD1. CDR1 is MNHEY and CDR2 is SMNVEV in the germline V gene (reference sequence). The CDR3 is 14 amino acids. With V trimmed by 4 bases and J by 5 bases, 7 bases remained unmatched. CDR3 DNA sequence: TGTGCCAGCAGTTACCGGGGCAGGGGGACTGAAGCTTTCTTT. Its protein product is CASSYRGRGTEAFF.

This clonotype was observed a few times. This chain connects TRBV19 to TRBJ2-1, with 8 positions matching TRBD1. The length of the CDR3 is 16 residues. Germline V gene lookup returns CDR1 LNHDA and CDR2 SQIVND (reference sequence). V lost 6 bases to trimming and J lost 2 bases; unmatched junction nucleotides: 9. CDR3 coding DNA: TGTGCCAGTAGAAAAAACAGGGGGAAAACCTACAATGAGCAGTTCTTC. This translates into CASRKNRGKTYNEQFF.

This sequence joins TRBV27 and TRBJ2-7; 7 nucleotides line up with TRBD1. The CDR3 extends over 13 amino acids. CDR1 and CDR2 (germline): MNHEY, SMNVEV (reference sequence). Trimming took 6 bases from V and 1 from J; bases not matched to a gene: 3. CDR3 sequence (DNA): TGTGCCAGCAGGACGGACAGGTCCTACGAGCAGTACTTC. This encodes CASRTDRSYEQYF.

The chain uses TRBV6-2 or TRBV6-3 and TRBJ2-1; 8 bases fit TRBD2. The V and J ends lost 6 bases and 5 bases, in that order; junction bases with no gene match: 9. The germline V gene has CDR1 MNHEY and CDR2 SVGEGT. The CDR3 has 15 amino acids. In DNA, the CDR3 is TGTGCCAGCAGCCTCCGGGGGGGACGAGACAATGAGCAGTTCTTC. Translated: CASSLRGGRDNEQFF.

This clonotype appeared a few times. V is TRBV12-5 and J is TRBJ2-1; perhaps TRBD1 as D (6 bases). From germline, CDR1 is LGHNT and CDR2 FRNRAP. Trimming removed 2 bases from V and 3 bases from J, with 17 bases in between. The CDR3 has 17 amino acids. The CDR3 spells CASGLSRETGFYNEQFF. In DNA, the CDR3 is TGTGCTAGTGGTTTGTCTCGCGAAACAGGGTTCTACAATGAGCAGTTCTTC.